This T cell receptor (beta chain) was recovered during a study of shared clonotypes between healthy human individuals. Germline V gene data show CDR1 as SEHNR and CDR2 as FQNEAQ (reference sequence). V was shortened by 6 bases and J by 0 bases, with 18 bases between the two germline ends. This CDR3 comprises 17 residues. Replicate PCRs run on unsorted PBMC used around 0.3 ug DNA, which was about 28,000 T cell genomes. The protocol was immunoSEQ multiplex PCR, while the TCRdb copy is restricted to in-frame clones and leaves out a portion. The table records about 450,000 clones, roughly three quarters of them present only once. This clone was observed a single time. Each donor was a Caucasian adult residing in Nashville, Tennessee.

The rearrangement links TRBV7-9 to TRBJ2-4; D possibly uses TRBD1 or TRBD2 (5 bases each). The sample comprised PBMCs. This sequence originates from a woman in her thirties or forties in good health. Some clones in this sample may be carry-over from other donors' samples. CDR3 residues: CASRSPGSPLAKNIQYF. The CDR3 nucleotides are TGTGCCAGCAGATCCCCAGGGAGCCCCTTAGCCAAAAACATTCAGTACTTC.